Listed here are 23 T cell receptor beta chains from one sample, sequenced in a study of T cells in Graves' hyperthyroidism and ophthalmopathy. Amplified TCR beta CDR3 regions derived from RNA transcripts. Researchers ran a first-round RT-PCR on the TCR CDR3 using the HTBI primer set. TCRdb itself ran the multiplex PCR reads through MiXCR, one entry per CDR3 protein. The table has 250,000 to 300,000 distinct CDR3 sequences, approximately 15% seen once; the top ten hold over 50%. Material: blood. All receptors come from a woman aged 60-70 years with Graves' ophthalmopathy.

This clonotype appeared a few times. The chain employs TRBV20-1 and TRBJ2-2; possibly TRBD1 for D (5 bases). Germline V gene data show CDR1 as DFQATT and CDR2 as SNEGSKA (reference sequence). The CDR3 loop spans 13 amino acids. V was pared by 5 bases and J by 0 bases, with 7 bases between. The CDR3 loop reads CSASGTNTGELFF. For the CDR3, the DNA is TGCAGTGCTTCAGGGACGAACACCGGGGAGCTGTTTTTT.

This sequence joins TRBV4-3 and TRBJ1-4; TRBD1 is a possible D gene (5 bases). The CDR3 runs to 15 residues. Germline V gene lookup returns CDR1 LGHNA and CDR2 YSLEER. Trimming pared 0 bases from V and 2 bases from J, leaving 7 bases between. The CDR3 is CASSQERGTNEKLFF. CDR3 DNA sequence: TGCGCCAGCAGCCAAGAACGGGGGACTAATGAAAAACTGTTTTTT.

This clonotype was seen a few times. The chain recombines TRBV6-2 or TRBV6-3 with TRBJ2-3, with 13 bases that match TRBD2. Germline V lookup: CDR1 MNHEY, CDR2 SVGEGT. The J segment lost 5 bases and the V segment lost 5 bases, leaving 7 bases of the junction unmatched. This CDR3 spans 16 amino acids. The CDR3, as DNA: TGTGCCAGCAGTAAACGACTAGCGGGGGGCGGAGATACGCAGTATTTT. Protein: CASSKRLAGGGDTQYF.

In its sample, this clonotype was seen a few times. The rearrangement joins TRBV10-3 to TRBJ2-2; 7 positions match TRBD1. Germline assignment: CDR1 ENHRY and CDR2 SYGVKD. There are 13 residues in the CDR3. Here the CDR3 reads CATQSGGTGELFF. The CDR3 nucleotides are TGTGCTACCCAATCAGGGGGCACCGGGGAGCTGTTTTTT.

This clonotype showed up just a few times. V and J are TRBV7-2 and TRBJ2-1; D unresolved. V gave up 5 bases and J gave up 7 bases, with 12 bases separating them. The CDR3 sequence is 13 residues long. Germline CDR1 is SGHTA and CDR2 is FQGNSA. This CDR3 is CASSRPGWNEQFF. CDR3 nucleotide sequence: TGTGCCAGCAGCAGACCTGGGTGGAATGAGCAGTTCTTC.

In its sample, this clonotype was seen many times. The chain is built from TRBV6-1 and TRBJ1-2; TRBD1 matches 9 bases. The CDR3 runs to 14 residues. Per germline, CDR1 MNHNS and CDR2 SASEGT. The V and J ends lost 3 bases and 5 bases, in that order; junction bases with no gene match: 4. The CDR3 nucleotides are TGTGCCAGCAGTGAGTCGGACAGGGGTTATGGCTACACCTTC. Amino acid sequence: CASSESDRGYGYTF.

This clonotype was seen at least ten times. This chain uses TRBV11-2 with TRBJ1-1; 7 nucleotides agree with TRBD1. Germline CDR1 reads SGHAT; CDR2 reads FQNNGV. The CDR3 spans 14 residues. With 4 bases clipped from V and 3 bases from J, the junction kept 5 bases outside the gene matches. The CDR3 region is CASSSIRGDTEAFF. In DNA form, the CDR3 reads TGTGCCAGCAGCTCAATCAGGGGGGACACTGAAGCTTTCTTT. The full variable domain, with the rest looked up from reference TRBV11-2 and TRBJ1-1, is EAGVAQSPRYKIIEKRQSVAFWCNPISGHATLYWYQQILGQGPKLLIQFQNNGVVDDSQLPKDRFSAERLKGVDSTLKIQPAKLEDSAVYLCASSSIRGDTEAFFGQGTRLTVV.

J is TRBJ2-7 and V is TRBV4-2, with a possible D match to TRBD1 (6 bases). This CDR3 spans 15 amino acids. CDR1 and CDR2 (germline): LGHNA, YNFKEQ. Trimming took off 0 bases at V and 2 bases at J, with 11 bases between the two ends. The CDR3 sequence: CASSQDRRTAYEQYF. CDR3 DNA sequence: TGTGCCAGCAGCCAAGATAGAAGGACAGCCTACGAGCAGTACTTC.

This clonotype occurred many times. The J gene is TRBJ2-1, the V gene TRBV18; 10 bases fit TRBD1. The trim removed 6 bases at V and 2 bases at J, leaving 4 bases unmatched. This CDR3 comprises 15 residues. Looked up from germline, CDR1 is KGHSH and CDR2 is LQKENI. CDR3: CASSNDRGPYNEQFF. The CDR3, as DNA: TGTGCCAGCTCGAACGACAGGGGGCCCTACAATGAGCAGTTCTTC.

In this sample, this clonotype turned up many times. The chain links TRBV5-1 to TRBJ2-3; TRBD1 matches 7 bases. This CDR3 is built from 15 residues. V trimming: 2 bases; J trimming: 6 bases; junction bases outside the gene matches: 9. Looked up from germline, CDR1 is SGHRS and CDR2 is YFSETQ. CDR3 DNA sequence: TGCGCCAGCAGCTTACAGGGGAGTCTTGGTGATACGCAGTATTTT. This translates into CASSLQGSLGDTQYF.

This clonotype came up a few times. The V gene is TRBV9, the J gene TRBJ2-1; D is possibly TRBD1 (6 bases). The CDR3 is 15 amino acids. CDR1 and CDR2 from the germline V gene are SGDLS and YYNGEE. V was shortened by 7 bases and J by 0 bases, with 14 bases between the two germline ends. This CDR3 reads CASGEGDLSYNEQFF. CDR3 nucleotide sequence: TGTGCCAGCGGCGAGGGGGACCTCTCCTACAATGAGCAGTTCTTC.

As regards this clonotype: A much larger clone is a single base away; this may be a read error. The CDR3 DNA sequence: TGTGCCGGCAGCCCCCGGGACAGGGCTTCTGGGGAGCAGTACTTC. Encoded protein: CAGSPRDRASGEQYF. J is TRBJ2-7 and V is TRBV7-2; TRBD1 agrees at 9 bases. The CDR3 length is 15 residues. Per germline, CDR1 SGHTA and CDR2 FQGNSA.

This clonotype was counted a few times. This chain uses TRBV9 with TRBJ1-3; D is undetermined. Germline values: CDR1 SGDLS, CDR2 YYNGEE. The ends were cut back, 0 bases at V and 2 bases at J, with 9 bases in the middle. The CDR3 sequence is 15 residues long. The CDR3 loop is CASSVDPEPGNTIYF. CDR3 nucleotide sequence: TGTGCCAGCAGCGTAGATCCGGAACCTGGAAACACCATATATTTT.

This clonotype was seen at least ten times. The rearrangement uses TRBV11-2 and TRBJ1-2; 10 bases fit TRBD1. CDR3 size: 15 residues. Trimming removed 5 bases from V and 4 bases from J; junction bases left unmatched: 7. Germline loops: CDR1 SGHAT, CDR2 FQNNGV. The CDR3 coding sequence is TGTGCCAGCAGCCCCCCGACAGGGGGCTTCTATGGCTACACCTTC. Amino acids: CASSPPTGGFYGYTF.

The chain employs TRBV29-1 and TRBJ2-5; D possibly corresponds to TRBD2 (6 bases). Trimming left V 6 bases short and J 7 bases short, with 18 bases between. This CDR3 spans 13 amino acids. The germline V gene has CDR1 SQVTM and CDR2 ANQGSEA. The CDR3 sequence: CSVALTSYGTQYF. In DNA form, the CDR3 reads TGCAGCGTCGCACTCACTAGCTATGGGACCCAGTACTTC.

V usage is TRBV20-1 and J usage is TRBJ1-2; 7 nucleotides align to TRBD1. Germline V CDR1 and CDR2: DFQATT, SNEGSKA (reference sequence). There are 13 residues in the CDR3. V was clipped by 3 bases and J by 2 bases; unmatched bases: 3. CDR3 in amino acids: CSASPQGNYGYTF. The CDR3 DNA reads as TGCAGTGCTAGTCCACAGGGGAACTATGGCTACACCTTC.

This clonotype showed up many times. V gene TRBV12-3 or TRBV12-4 combines with J gene TRBJ1-2; D uncertain. The V end lost 2 bases, the J end lost 5 bases, and 9 bases lay between the germline ends. There are 13 residues in the CDR3. The CDR3 DNA sequence: TGTGCCAGCAGTTTAAGGCCGAATTATGGCTACACCTTC. Translated: CASSLRPNYGYTF.

This chain uses TRBV5-1 with TRBJ2-3; no firm D call. CDR1 is SGHRS, CDR2 YFSETQ, per germline. The germline V and J ends were trimmed by 1 base and 0 bases, with 6 bases remaining between them. This CDR3 region has 14 residues. CDR3 amino acids: CASSLITSTDTQYF. Here the CDR3 DNA reads TGCGCCAGCAGCTTGATAACTAGCACAGATACGCAGTATTTT.

This clonotype was observed a handful of times. The chain recombines TRBV18 with TRBJ1-5; 12 nucleotides align to TRBD1. The length of the CDR3 is 15 residues. CDR1 and CDR2 from the germline V gene are KGHSH and LQKENI. V shed 3 bases and J 6 bases; nucleotides not matched to a gene: 3. The CDR3 protein is CASSPGQGAVQPQHF. CDR3 nucleotide sequence: TGTGCCAGCTCACCGGGACAGGGGGCGGTTCAGCCCCAGCATTTT.

The gene calls are TRBV10-2 and TRBJ2-5; D is perhaps TRBD2 (7 bases). CDR3 length: 14 residues. The germline V gene has CDR1 WSHSY and CDR2 SAAADI. Deletions cut 2 bases from V and 4 bases from J, with 11 bases between. The CDR3 DNA is TGCGCCAGCAGTGAGGGCGGGGGCGCAGAGACCCAGTACTTC. Translating gives CASSEGGGAETQYF.

This clonotype was seen repeatedly, ten times or more. The rearrangement links TRBV12-3 or TRBV12-4 to TRBJ2-1; no reliable D call. The CDR3 has 13 amino acids. Trimming pared 4 bases from V and 4 bases from J, leaving 8 bases between. CDR3 protein: CASSWTQYNEQFF. CDR3 in DNA: TGTGCCAGCAGTTGGACCCAGTACAATGAGCAGTTCTTC.

The chain joins TRBV19 to TRBJ1-2; a weak D match, TRBD1 (6 bases). The CDR3 runs 17 residues. Per germline, CDR1 LNHDA and CDR2 SQIVND (reference sequence). Trimming took 3 bases from V and 0 from J, leaving 17 bases between them. The DNA for the CDR3 is TGTGCCAGTAGTATCCAAAAGGGGGGACTAGCTAACTATGGCTACACCTTC. The encoded protein is CASSIQKGGLANYGYTF.

The CDR3 bases are TGCGCCAGCAGCCAAGTAGGGTTAGGTCAGCCCCAGCATTTT. This translates into CASSQVGLGQPQHF. This rearrangement joins TRBV4-1 to TRBJ1-5; D ambiguous. Germline V CDR1 and CDR2: MGHRA, YSYEKL. With 1 base removed from V and 6 bases from J, the gap between germline ends came to 10 bases. This CDR3 spans 14 amino acids.